Presented here are 13 T cell receptor beta chains from one specimen sequenced in a study of blood T cell repertoires in COVID-19. This table comes from immunoSEQ multiplex PCR, and its TCRdb copy is limited to in-frame clones, with some not included. The sample lists 250,000 or so clones, more than 75% occurring once. Sequenced: PBMCs or T cells enriched from blood (not recorded which). The receptors originated from a woman aged 50 to 65 who had been exposed to COVID-19.

V and J are TRBV12-5 and TRBJ1-1; tentatively, D is TRBD1 (5 bases). The V end was cut by 4 bases, the J end by 4 bases, with 19 bases between. The CDR3 sequence is 16 residues long. CDR1 LGHNT and CDR2 FRNRAP come from the germline V gene. The CDR3 nucleotides are TGTGCTAGTGGTTCCCCCCGCGGGGGAAGGGGCACTGAAGCTTTCTTT. Amino acid sequence: CASGSPRGGRGTEAFF.

The rearrangement links TRBV3-1 (or the pseudogene TRBV3-2) to TRBJ1-3, with a possible D match to TRBD1 (5 bases). Germline CDR1 LGHDT, CDR2 YNNKEL (reference sequence). Deletions cut 11 bases from V and 4 bases from J, with 21 bases between. The CDR3 sequence is 15 residues long. The CDR3 DNA follows: TGTGCCTCCACGGGTAGGGGATGGACGGGAAACACCATATATTTT. This sequence encodes CASTGRGWTGNTIYF.

A few counts support this clone. The V and J genes are TRBV29-1 and TRBJ1-1; 8 bases fit TRBD1. Germline CDR1 is SQVTM and CDR2 is ANQGSEA. The CDR3 spans 12 residues. V lost 5 bases, J lost 5 bases, and 4 bases stayed unmatched. As DNA, the CDR3 is TGCAGCGTTTACAGGGGGGATACTGAAGCTTTCTTT. This encodes CSVYRGDTEAFF.

The rearrangement links TRBV2 to TRBJ1-1; possibly TRBD1 for D (5 bases). This CDR3 region has 14 residues. With 8 bases removed from V and 1 base from J, the gap between germline ends came to 14 bases. Germline CDR1 and CDR2: SNHLY and FYNNEI. The DNA for the CDR3 is TGTGCCAGCCACAAAGGACACGAGAACACTGAAGCTTTCTTT. Protein sequence: CASHKGHENTEAFF.

The V call is TRBV25-1, the J call TRBJ1-2; the D gene is possibly TRBD1 (6 bases). V lost 3 bases to trimming and J lost 4 bases, with 9 bases between them. Germline CDR1 and CDR2: MGHDK and SYGVNS. The CDR3 has 13 residues. DNA of the CDR3: TGTGCCAGCAGTGACCCAGGGGCCTATGGCTACACCTTC. This translates into CASSDPGAYGYTF.

The rearrangement joins TRBV18 to TRBJ1-3, with 8 bases matching TRBD1. Per the germline V gene, CDR1 is KGHSH and CDR2 is LQKENI. This CDR3 comprises 15 residues. V was clipped by 3 bases and J by 2 bases; unmatched bases: 3. This CDR3 is CASSPDRGTGNTIYF. The CDR3 DNA sequence: TGTGCCAGCTCACCTGACAGGGGTACTGGAAACACCATATATTTT.

V and J are TRBV5-1 and TRBJ1-1; TRBD1 aligns across 9 bases. Germline CDR1 is SGHRS and CDR2 is YFSETQ. V was pared by 5 bases and J by 3 bases, with 8 bases of the junction left unmatched. This CDR3 has 15 residues. This CDR3 is CASSSGTGRDTEAFF. The DNA for the CDR3 is TGCGCCAGCAGTTCCGGGACAGGGAGGGACACTGAAGCTTTCTTT.

This sequence joins TRBV28 and TRBJ2-1; 9 bases line up with TRBD1. V lost 6 bases to trimming and J lost 9 bases; unmatched junction nucleotides: 15. CDR3 length: 16 residues. The germline V gene encodes CDR1 MDHEN and CDR2 SYDVKM. The DNA for the CDR3 is TGTGCCAGCAGCCCGGGACAGGGTAATCAGATAGGTGAGCAGTTCTTC. It encodes CASSPGQGNQIGEQFF.

The chain combines TRBV9 with TRBJ1-2, with 12 bases identical to TRBD1. The J segment lost 5 bases and the V segment lost 0 bases, leaving 5 bases of the junction unmatched. The CDR3 is made up of 16 amino acids. Germline CDR1 SGDLS, CDR2 YYNGEE. The CDR3 DNA sequence: TGTGCCAGCAGCGTAGGATCGGGACAGGGGGCGTATGGCTACACCTTC. This sequence encodes CASSVGSGQGAYGYTF.

The chain uses TRBV28 and TRBJ1-5; 12 bases are shared with TRBD1. The CDR3 has 16 residues. Per the germline V gene, CDR1 is MDHEN and CDR2 is SYDVKM. V was clipped by 5 bases and J by 11 bases; unmatched bases: 13. This CDR3 is CASSVSGTGGLSTQHF. The CDR3 bases are TGTGCCAGCAGTGTCTCCGGGACAGGGGGCCTCTCAACCCAGCATTTT. Complete variable domain (other parts from reference TRBV28 and TRBJ1-5): DVKVTQSSRYLVKRTGEKVFLECVQDMDHENMFWYRQDPGLGLRLIYFSYDVKMKEKGDIPEGYSVSREKKERFSLILESASTNQTSMYLCASSVSGTGGLSTQHFGDGTRLSIL.

The V call is TRBV6-6, the J call TRBJ1-5, with 10 bases lining up with TRBD1. This CDR3 is 16 amino acids long. Germline CDR1 and CDR2: MNHNY and SVGAGI (reference sequence). V shed 2 bases and J 6 bases; nucleotides not matched to a gene: 7. CDR3 sequence: CASSYETGGGGQPQHF. CDR3 nucleotides: TGTGCCAGCAGTTACGAGACAGGGGGCGGTGGTCAGCCCCAGCATTTT.

This chain links TRBV10-3 with TRBJ2-5; 8 bases are a match to TRBD2. The CDR3 length is 17 residues. Germline loops: CDR1 ENHRY, CDR2 SYGVKD. V dropped 0 bases and J dropped 5; count of bases not matched to a gene: 11. The CDR3: CAISESRVAGTRETQYF. In nucleotides, the CDR3 is TGTGCCATCAGTGAGTCCAGGGTAGCGGGGACCCGTGAGACCCAGTACTTC.

A single count supports this clone. J is TRBJ2-1 and V is TRBV5-1; the match to TRBD2 covers 9 bases. This CDR3 comprises 16 residues. The V gene's germline CDR1 is SGHRS and CDR2 YFSETQ. The V segment lost 1 base and the J segment 5 bases; nucleotides outside the gene matches: 7. The CDR3 loop is CASSLKGGGENNEQFF. The CDR3 region has the DNA TGCGCCAGCAGCTTGAAAGGCGGGGGGGAGAACAATGAGCAGTTCTTC. Full variable domain (rest looked up from reference TRBV5-1 and TRBJ2-1): KAGVTQTPRYLIKTRGQQVTLSCSPISGHRSVSWYQQTPGQGLQFLFEYFSETQRNKGNFPGRFSGRQFSNSRSEMNVSTLELGDSALYLCASSLKGGGENNEQFFGPGTRLTVL.